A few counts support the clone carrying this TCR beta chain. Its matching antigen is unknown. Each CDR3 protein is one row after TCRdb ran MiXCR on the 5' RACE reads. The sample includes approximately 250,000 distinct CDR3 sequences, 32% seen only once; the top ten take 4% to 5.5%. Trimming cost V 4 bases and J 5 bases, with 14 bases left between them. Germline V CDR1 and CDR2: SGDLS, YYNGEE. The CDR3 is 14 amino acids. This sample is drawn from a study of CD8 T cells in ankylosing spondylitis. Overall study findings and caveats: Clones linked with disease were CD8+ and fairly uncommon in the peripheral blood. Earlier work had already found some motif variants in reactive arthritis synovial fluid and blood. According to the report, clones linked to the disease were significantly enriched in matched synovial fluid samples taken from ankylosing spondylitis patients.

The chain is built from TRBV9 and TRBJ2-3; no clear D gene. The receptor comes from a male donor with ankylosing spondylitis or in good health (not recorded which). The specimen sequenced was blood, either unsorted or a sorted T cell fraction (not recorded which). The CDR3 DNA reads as TGTGCCAGCAGCCCAACCCGAGGTGAAGATACGCAGTATTTT. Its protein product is CASSPTRGEDTQYF. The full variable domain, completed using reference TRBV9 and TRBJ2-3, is DSGVTQTPKHLITATGQRVTLRCSPRSGDLSVYWYQQSLDQGLQFLIQYYNGEERAKGNILERFSAQQFPDLHSELNLSSLELGDSALYFCASSPTRGEDTQYFGPGTRLTVL.